Presented here are 30 T cell receptor beta chains from one specimen sequenced in a study of blood T cell repertoires in COVID-19. Here immunoSEQ multiplex PCR was the method, and the copy in TCRdb shows in-frame clones only, minus some. The data contain roughly 200,000 clones, roughly 80% of them seen just once; the ten biggest clones take up about 4.8%. The material sequenced was PBMCs or T cells enriched from blood (not recorded which). Receptor source: a woman aged 50 to 65 who had been exposed to COVID-19.

This clone occurred a few times. The chain joins TRBV3-1 (or the pseudogene TRBV3-2) to TRBJ2-3, with 12 bases matching TRBD2. The CDR3 is 16 amino acids. The germline V gene has CDR1 LGHDT and CDR2 YNNKEL (reference sequence). The trim removed 4 bases at V and 1 base at J, leaving 3 bases unmatched. The CDR3 spells CASSLSSGGGTDTQYF. CDR3 sequence (DNA): TGTGCCAGCAGCCTCTCTAGCGGGGGGGGCACAGATACGCAGTATTTT.

The chain combines TRBV6-5 with TRBJ1-2; unclear D gene. The V and J ends lost 7 bases and 8 bases respectively, with 14 bases between them. The CDR3 loop spans 12 amino acids. Per germline, CDR1 MNHEY and CDR2 SVGAGI. This chain's CDR3 is CASTTSWAGYTF. The CDR3 coding sequence is TGTGCCAGCACCACCTCCTGGGCCGGCTACACCTTC.

The J gene is TRBJ2-1, the V gene TRBV19, with a tentative D call TRBD2 (6 bases). The CDR3 has 11 amino acids. The germline gives CDR1 LNHDA, CDR2 SQIVND (reference sequence). V was clipped by 4 bases and J by 10 bases, with 8 bases between them. The CDR3 protein is CASSRGEEQFF. CDR3 coding DNA: TGTGCCAGTAGTAGGGGGGAGGAGCAGTTCTTC.

The chain combines TRBV21-1 with TRBJ1-1; the table gives TRBD1 as D, unverified against the DNA. TRBV21-1 is described as a pseudogene. The CDR3 runs 15 residues. The CDR3 bases are TGTGCCAGCAGCAAAGCGGGCAGGGGGGTCACTGAAGCTTTCTTT. Amino acids: CASSKAGRGVTEAFF.

V usage is TRBV30 and J usage is TRBJ1-4; the D gene is possibly TRBD1 (6 bases). The CDR3 consists of 14 residues. With 3 bases removed from V and 7 bases from J, the gap between germline ends came to 15 bases. Germline CDR1 GTSNPN, CDR2 SVGIG (reference sequence). CDR3 DNA sequence: TGTGCCTGGAGGGGAACAGGGTCGGGTGAAAAACTGTTTTTT. Translating gives CAWRGTGSGEKLFF. Filled out from reference TRBV30 and TRBJ1-4, the complete variable domain reads SQTIHQWPATLVQPVGSPLSLECTVEGTSNPNLYWYRQAAGRGLQLLFYSVGIGQISSEVPQNLSASRPQDRQFILSSKKLLLSDSGFYLCAWRGTGSGEKLFFGSGTQLSVL.

The chain links TRBV4-3 to TRBJ1-1, with TRBD1 matching over 7 bases. Losses at the gene ends were 3 bases for V and 11 bases for J; bases not matched to a gene: 6. This CDR3 spans 12 amino acids. The germline V gene has CDR1 LGHNA and CDR2 YSLEER. In DNA, the CDR3 is TGCGCCAGCAGCCAGGCTACAGGGGCTGCTTTCTTT. Translation: CASSQATGAAFF.

This sequence joins TRBV6-2 or TRBV6-3 and TRBJ1-5; 7 bases line up with TRBD1. The CDR3 sequence is 13 residues long. Unmatched junction bases numbered 5, after V lost 6 bases and J lost 6 bases. Germline CDR1 MNHEY, CDR2 SVGEGT. The DNA of the CDR3 is TGTGCCAGCAGCCCCCAGGGGGTTCAGCCCCAGCATTTT. As protein: CASSPQGVQPQHF.

The chain carries TRBV5-1 and TRBJ1-1, with a tentative D call TRBD1 (6 bases). The CDR3 runs to 15 residues. The V end lost 4 bases, the J end lost 4 bases, and 17 bases lay between the germline ends. Germline V CDR1 and CDR2: SGHRS, YFSETQ. CDR3 residues: CASSLDTGPLTEAFF. DNA of the CDR3: TGCGCCAGCAGCCTAGACACAGGGCCTCTCACTGAAGCTTTCTTT.

The rearrangement links TRBV6-2 or TRBV6-3 to TRBJ2-1; the match to TRBD2 covers 11 bases. CDR1 and CDR2 from the germline V gene are MNHEY and SVGEGT. CDR3 length: 17 amino acids. V gave up 3 bases and J gave up 0 bases; unmatched junction bases: 4. CDR3 region: CASSYRLAGSSYNEQFF. As DNA, the CDR3 is TGTGCCAGCAGTTATAGACTAGCGGGGAGCTCCTACAATGAGCAGTTCTTC.

This clone was observed a single time. This chain links TRBV2 with TRBJ2-7; D gene uncertain. Germline values: CDR1 SNHLY, CDR2 FYNNEI. The CDR3 sequence is 13 residues long. V lost 1 base, J lost 2 bases, and 6 bases lay in between. The CDR3 DNA sequence: TGTGCCAGCAGTGAAGTCCGAGCCTACGAGCAGTACTTC. This gives the protein CASSEVRAYEQYF.

For this clone: The junction and the germline gene differ at one end; a read error may be behind it. This chain uses TRBV7-9 with TRBJ1-1; 7 bases are a match to TRBD1. Germline loops: CDR1 SEHNR, CDR2 FQNEAQ (reference sequence). This CDR3 spans 15 amino acids. CDR3: CASITAPGGHLGILF. The CDR3 DNA reads TGTGCCAGCATCACAGCCCCAGGGGGACACCTAGGTATTCTCTTT.

The V and J genes are TRBV9 and TRBJ1-3, with TRBD1 matching over 7 bases. The CDR3 has 16 amino acids. Germline CDR1 SGDLS, CDR2 YYNGEE. J was trimmed by 0 bases and V by 4 bases; bases with no gene match: 7. The CDR3 coding sequence is TGTGCCAGCAGCCTGAGACAGGGCGACTCTGGAAACACCATATATTTT. It is translated as CASSLRQGDSGNTIYF. Based on the CDR3 plus reference TRBV9 and TRBJ1-3, the full variable domain is DSGVTQTPKHLITATGQRVTLRCSPRSGDLSVYWYQQSLDQGLQFLIQYYNGEERAKGNILERFSAQQFPDLHSELNLSSLELGDSALYFCASSLRQGDSGNTIYFGEGSWLTVV.

CDR3 protein: CATSDSVNQPQHF. The CDR3 nucleotides are TGTGCCACTTCGGACAGCGTGAATCAGCCCCAGCATTTT. This chain joins TRBV19 and TRBJ1-5, with a weak D call TRBD1 (6 bases). The germline CDR1 and CDR2 sequences are LNHDA and SQIVND (reference sequence). This CDR3 has 13 amino acids. With 10 bases removed from V and 4 bases from J, the gap between germline ends came to 14 bases.

The genes are TRBV28 and TRBJ1-1; maybe TRBD1 (5 bases). The CDR3 contains 14 residues. Trimming pared 0 bases from V and 5 bases from J, leaving 10 bases between. Germline assignment: CDR1 MDHEN and CDR2 SYDVKM. The CDR3 loop is CASSLWGGVTEAFF. DNA of the CDR3: TGTGCCAGCAGTTTATGGGGGGGTGTGACTGAAGCTTTCTTT.

The V call is TRBV5-6, the J call TRBJ2-1; 7 nucleotides align to TRBD2. J gave up 3 bases and V 1 base, and 4 bases lay outside the gene matches. The germline CDR1 and CDR2 sequences are SGHDT and YYEEEE. The CDR3 loop spans 15 amino acids. The DNA of the CDR3 is TGTGCCAGCAGCTTGAGCGGGGTTCGCTACAATGAGCAGTTCTTC. Translation: CASSLSGVRYNEQFF.

The chain is built from TRBV12-3 or TRBV12-4 and TRBJ1-1; D is unresolved. V was shortened by 5 bases and J by 6 bases, with 13 bases between the two germline ends. CDR3 length equals 13 residues. Here the CDR3 reads CASSTRSRAEAFF. The DNA of the CDR3 is TGTGCCAGCAGTACCCGGAGTCGGGCTGAAGCTTTCTTT.

V is TRBV21-1 and J is TRBJ2-3; the table's D call of TRBD2 was not tested on the DNA. TRBV21-1 is annotated as a pseudogene. There are 13 residues in the CDR3. The CDR3, as DNA: TGTGCCAGCAATACGGGATTCACAGATACGCAGTATTTT. Translated: CASNTGFTDTQYF.

Regarding this clone: This sample includes further DNA sequences coding for the same CDR3. V is TRBV7-2 and J is TRBJ2-3; 8 bases agree with TRBD1. Germline loops: CDR1 SGHTA, CDR2 FQGNSA. The CDR3 is made up of 14 amino acids. V was pared by 5 bases and J by 5 bases, with 6 bases of the junction left unmatched. The CDR3 coding sequence is TGTGCCAGCAGCCTTGGGACAGGTAGAGATACGCAGTATTTT. Protein sequence: CASSLGTGRDTQYF.

The chain has TRBV18 and TRBJ2-3, with a tentative D call TRBD1 (6 bases). V shed 6 bases and J shed 2 bases, with 15 bases lying between them. CDR3 length: 15 residues. The germline gives CDR1 KGHSH, CDR2 LQKENI. In DNA, the CDR3 is TGTGCCAGCTCGCACAGGGACAAGTTCACAGATACGCAGTATTTT. It is translated as CASSHRDKFTDTQYF.

The chain employs TRBV19 and TRBJ2-7, with 9 bases lining up with TRBD1. Germline V lookup: CDR1 LNHDA, CDR2 SQIVND (reference sequence). This CDR3 region has 15 residues. J was trimmed by 2 bases and V by 3 bases; bases with no gene match: 5. The chain's CDR3 is CASSIGGQGTYEQYF. In DNA, the CDR3 is TGTGCCAGTAGTATTGGGGGACAGGGTACCTACGAGCAGTACTTC. Variable domain in full (rest from reference TRBV19 and TRBJ2-7): DGGITQSPKYLFRKEGQNVTLSCEQNLNHDAMYWYRQDPGQGLRLIYYSQIVNDFQKGDIAEGYSVSREKKESFPLTVTSAQKNPTAFYLCASSIGGQGTYEQYFGPGTRLTVT.

The chain joins TRBV6-5 to TRBJ1-1; a weak D match, TRBD1 (5 bases). The CDR3 sequence is 13 residues long. Germline V gene sequence: CDR1 MNHEY, CDR2 SVGAGI. The ends were cut back, 6 bases at V and 8 bases at J, with 16 bases in the middle. The CDR3 DNA reads as TGTGCCAGCAGGGACACCATAAATAGAGAAGCTTTCTTT. Translated, it gives CASRDTINREAFF.

The genes are TRBV5-4 and TRBJ2-7; possibly TRBD1 for D (5 bases). Trimming left V 4 bases short and J 5 bases short, with 16 bases between. The CDR3 is 14 amino acids. The V gene's germline CDR1 is SGHNT and CDR2 YYREEE (reference sequence). DNA of the CDR3: TGTGCCAGCAGCATGGTAGGGGCCCGGGACGAGCAGTACTTC. Amino acids: CASSMVGARDEQYF.

This sequence joins TRBV27 and TRBJ2-5; 8 bases map to TRBD1. Germline V lookup: CDR1 MNHEY, CDR2 SMNVEV (reference sequence). V shed 5 bases and J 7 bases; nucleotides not matched to a gene: 12. This CDR3 has 15 amino acids. CDR3 in amino acids: CASSGPPGGQGTQYF. The CDR3 DNA sequence: TGTGCCAGCAGTGGCCCGCCAGGGGGCCAGGGGACCCAGTACTTC.

Concerning this clone itself: Since the CDR3 does not end with the conserved phenylalanine or tryptophan, this likely comes from a read error. Because the CDR3's place on the DNA is in doubt, the DNA is left out and the CDR3 is given as listed by TCRdb. The V gene is TRBV29-1, the J gene TRBJ1-1; the D call of TRBD1 is as the table states it, not checked on the DNA. The germline CDR1 and CDR2 sequences are SQVTM and ANQGSEA. A total of 13 residues make up the CDR3, ends included. CDR3 region: CSVQTFLDRGRMY.

This clone has just one count. J is TRBJ1-6 and V is TRBV4-3; D perhaps matches TRBD1 (5 bases). Per germline, CDR1 LGHNA and CDR2 YSLEER. Trimming pared 2 bases from V and 8 bases from J, leaving 7 bases between. This CDR3 is 13 amino acids long. The CDR3 sequence is CASSQTGDSPLHF. CDR3 nucleotides: TGCGCCAGCAGCCAAACAGGAGATTCACCCCTCCACTTT.

This chain uses TRBV6-6 with TRBJ2-6, with a weak D call TRBD1 (6 bases). The CDR3 is made up of 16 amino acids. The germline gives CDR1 MNHNY, CDR2 SVGAGI (reference sequence). Trimming removed 5 bases at V and 4 bases at J, with 15 bases between. CDR3 bases: TGTGCCAGCAGTAAACAGGGTACCTCCGGGGCCAACGTCCTGACTTTC. Amino acid sequence: CASSKQGTSGANVLTF.

V usage is TRBV18 and J usage is TRBJ1-1; D unresolved. This CDR3 is 13 amino acids long. Germline loops: CDR1 KGHSH, CDR2 LQKENI. V was shortened by 3 bases and J by 8 bases, with 13 bases between the two germline ends. The CDR3, as DNA: TGTGCCAGCTCACCCTTGGAGGGTGGAGAAGCTTTCTTT. Translated, it gives CASSPLEGGEAFF.

V and J are TRBV7-2 and TRBJ1-6; 7 bases are shared with TRBD1. J lost 8 bases, V lost 3 bases, and 4 bases had no gene match. The germline V gene encodes CDR1 SGHTA and CDR2 FQGNSA. This CDR3 region has 14 residues. CDR3 loop: CASSLTGPYSPLHF. The CDR3 DNA sequence: TGTGCCAGCAGCTTGACAGGGCCCTATTCACCCCTCCACTTT.

V usage is TRBV19 and J usage is TRBJ2-3, with 8 bases identical to TRBD1. Per germline, CDR1 LNHDA and CDR2 SQIVND (reference sequence). The CDR3 has 12 amino acids. The J segment lost 11 bases and the V segment lost 8 bases, leaving 9 bases of the junction unmatched. The CDR3 sequence: CASGPSTGGQYF. The DNA for the CDR3 is TGTGCCAGTGGGCCTAGCACAGGGGGGCAGTATTTT.

This clone showed up just a few times. This chain joins TRBV3-1 (or the pseudogene TRBV3-2) and TRBJ1-5; the D is unclear. CDR3 length equals 21 residues. The germline V gene encodes CDR1 LGHDT and CDR2 YNNKEL (reference sequence). Trimming pared 0 bases from V and 2 bases from J, leaving 26 bases between. CDR3 sequence (DNA): TGTGCCAGCAGCCAAGAATGGGTTTGGGTGCAGACGGGATTGCGCAATCAGCCCCAGCATTTT. Translating it yields CASSQEWVWVQTGLRNQPQHF.